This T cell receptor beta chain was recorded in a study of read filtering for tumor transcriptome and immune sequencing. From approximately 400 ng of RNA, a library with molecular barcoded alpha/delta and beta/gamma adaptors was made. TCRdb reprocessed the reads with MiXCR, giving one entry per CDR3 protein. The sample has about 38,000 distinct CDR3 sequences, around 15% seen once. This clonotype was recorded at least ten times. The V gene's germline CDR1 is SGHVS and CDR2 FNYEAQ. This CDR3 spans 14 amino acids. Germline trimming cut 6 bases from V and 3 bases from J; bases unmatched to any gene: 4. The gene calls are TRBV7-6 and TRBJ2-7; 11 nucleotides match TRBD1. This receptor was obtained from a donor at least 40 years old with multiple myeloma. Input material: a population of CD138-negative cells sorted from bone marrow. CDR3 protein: CASSPGTGGYEQYF. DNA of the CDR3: TGTGCCAGCAGTCCCGGGACAGGGGGCTACGAGCAGTACTTC.